The source of this TCR beta chain is a study of technical replicates of blood from several donors (dated by TCRdb to 2016 to 2017). Preparation of the library involved the immunoSEQ multiplex PCR assay. TCRdb mirrors the immuneACCESS table, restricted to in-frame sequences. Some clones are absent from its copies; in checked studies, under half trace to an unresolved V gene, and the reason for the others is unknown. Counted in this sample were about 66,000 clones; more than 75% of them appeared once. Together, the top ten hold around 4.6% of the sample. This clone came up once. Its cognate antigen has yet to be identified. One base away there is no much larger clone; base qualities are not given. Including the terminal cysteine and phenylalanine, the CDR3 comprises 14 residues. CDR3 DNA is the only sequence kept; it has 42 bases, read in frame from the first base. A distance of 12 bases separates the germline ends of V and J, which lose 3 bases and 2 bases respectively. As encoded in the germline V gene, CDR1 is SGHDT while CDR2 is YYEEEE.

The TCR comes from a human donor in good health. Some clones in this sample may be carry-over from other donors' samples. The chain is made from TRBV5-6 and TRBJ2-7, and the D gene may be TRBD2, 5 bases matching. Sequenced sample: PBMCs. The CDR3 protein is CASSWRLTPYEQYF. The DNA is TGTGCCAGCAGCTGGAGACTAACCCCCTACGAGCAGTACTTC.